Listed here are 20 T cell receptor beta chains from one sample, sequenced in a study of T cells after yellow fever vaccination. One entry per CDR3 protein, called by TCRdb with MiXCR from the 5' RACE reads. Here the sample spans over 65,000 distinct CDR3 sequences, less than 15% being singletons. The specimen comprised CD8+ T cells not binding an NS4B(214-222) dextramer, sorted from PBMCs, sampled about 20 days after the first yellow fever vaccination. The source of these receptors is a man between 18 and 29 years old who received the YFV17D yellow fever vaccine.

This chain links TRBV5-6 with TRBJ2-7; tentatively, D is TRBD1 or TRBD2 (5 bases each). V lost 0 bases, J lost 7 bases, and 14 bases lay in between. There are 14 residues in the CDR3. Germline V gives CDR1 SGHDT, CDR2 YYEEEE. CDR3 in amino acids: CASSLVEGTDEQYV. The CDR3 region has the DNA TGTGCCAGCAGCTTGGTAGAGGGGACGGATGAGCAGTACGTC.

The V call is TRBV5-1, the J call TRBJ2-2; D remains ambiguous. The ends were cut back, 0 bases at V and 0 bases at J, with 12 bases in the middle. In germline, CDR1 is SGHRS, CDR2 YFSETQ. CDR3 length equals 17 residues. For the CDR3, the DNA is TGCGCCAGCAGCTTGGCCTTTTTGAACACGAACACCGGGGAGCTGTTTTTT. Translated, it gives CASSLAFLNTNTGELFF.

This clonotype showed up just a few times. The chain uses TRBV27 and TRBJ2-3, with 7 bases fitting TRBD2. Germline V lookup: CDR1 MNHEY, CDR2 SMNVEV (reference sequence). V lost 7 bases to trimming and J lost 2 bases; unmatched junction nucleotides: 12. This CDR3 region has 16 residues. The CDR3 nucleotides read TGTGCCAGCAATTGGAAGGCGACTAGCCCCACAGATACGCAGTATTTT. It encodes CASNWKATSPTDTQYF.

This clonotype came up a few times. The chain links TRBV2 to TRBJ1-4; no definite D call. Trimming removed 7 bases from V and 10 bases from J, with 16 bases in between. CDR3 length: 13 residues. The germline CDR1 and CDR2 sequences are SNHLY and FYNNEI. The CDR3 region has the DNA TGTGCCAGCAACGGACGGTGGCAACGAAAACTGTTTTTT. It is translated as CASNGRWQRKLFF. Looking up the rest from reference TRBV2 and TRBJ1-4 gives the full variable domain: EPEVTQTPSHQVTQMGQEVILRCVPISNHLYFYWYRQILGQKVEFLVSFYNNEISEKSEIFDDQFSVERPDGSNFTLKIRSTKLEDSAMYFCASNGRWQRKLFFGSGTQLSVL.

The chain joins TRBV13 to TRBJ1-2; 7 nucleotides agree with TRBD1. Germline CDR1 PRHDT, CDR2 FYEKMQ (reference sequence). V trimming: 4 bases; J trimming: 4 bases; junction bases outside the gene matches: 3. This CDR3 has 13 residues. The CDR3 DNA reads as TGTGCCAGCAGCTCCGGGACAGCCTATGGCTACACCTTC. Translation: CASSSGTAYGYTF.

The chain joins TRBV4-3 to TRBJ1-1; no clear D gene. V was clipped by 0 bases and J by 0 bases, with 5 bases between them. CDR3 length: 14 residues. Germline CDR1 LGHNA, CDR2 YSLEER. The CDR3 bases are TGCGCCAGCAGCCAAGATCTGTTGAACACTGAAGCTTTCTTT. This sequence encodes CASSQDLLNTEAFF.

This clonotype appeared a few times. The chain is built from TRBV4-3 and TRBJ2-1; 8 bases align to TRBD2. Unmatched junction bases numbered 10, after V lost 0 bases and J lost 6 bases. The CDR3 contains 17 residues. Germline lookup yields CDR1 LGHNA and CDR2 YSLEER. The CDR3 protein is CASSQEIAGGLSNEQFF. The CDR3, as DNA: TGCGCCAGCAGCCAAGAAATCGCGGGGGGTTTGAGCAATGAGCAGTTCTTC.

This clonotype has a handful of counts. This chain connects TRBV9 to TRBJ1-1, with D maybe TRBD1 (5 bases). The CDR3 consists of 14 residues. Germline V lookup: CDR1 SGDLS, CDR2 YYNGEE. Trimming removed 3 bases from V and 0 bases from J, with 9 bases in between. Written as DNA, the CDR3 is TGTGCCAGCAGCGCCCGACAGATGAACACTGAAGCTTTCTTT. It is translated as CASSARQMNTEAFF.

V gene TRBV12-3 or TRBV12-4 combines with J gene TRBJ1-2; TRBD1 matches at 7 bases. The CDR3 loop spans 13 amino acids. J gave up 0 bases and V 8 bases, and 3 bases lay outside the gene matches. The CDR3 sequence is CASGDSTNYGYTF. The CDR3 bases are TGTGCCAGCGGGGACAGTACTAACTATGGCTACACCTTC.

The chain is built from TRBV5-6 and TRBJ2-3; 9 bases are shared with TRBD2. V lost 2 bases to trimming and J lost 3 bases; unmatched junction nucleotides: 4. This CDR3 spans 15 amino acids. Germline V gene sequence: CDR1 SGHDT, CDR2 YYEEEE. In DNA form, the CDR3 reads TGTGCCAGCAGCTTCAATAGCGGGGGAACAGATACGCAGTATTTT. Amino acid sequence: CASSFNSGGTDTQYF.

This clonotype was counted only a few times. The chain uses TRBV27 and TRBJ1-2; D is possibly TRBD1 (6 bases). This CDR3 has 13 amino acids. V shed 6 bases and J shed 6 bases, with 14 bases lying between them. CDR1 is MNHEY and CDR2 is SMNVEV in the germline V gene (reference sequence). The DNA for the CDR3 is TGTGCCAGCAGAGAGGGGGGACTGCATGGCTACACCTTC. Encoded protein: CASREGGLHGYTF.

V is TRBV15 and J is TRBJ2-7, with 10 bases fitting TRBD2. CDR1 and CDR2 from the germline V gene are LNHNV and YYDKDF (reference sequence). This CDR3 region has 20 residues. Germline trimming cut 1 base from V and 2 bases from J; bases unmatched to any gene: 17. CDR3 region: CATSRGNGLAAPGCTYEQYF. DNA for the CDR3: TGTGCCACCAGCAGAGGAAATGGACTAGCGGCCCCCGGGTGCACCTACGAGCAGTACTTC.

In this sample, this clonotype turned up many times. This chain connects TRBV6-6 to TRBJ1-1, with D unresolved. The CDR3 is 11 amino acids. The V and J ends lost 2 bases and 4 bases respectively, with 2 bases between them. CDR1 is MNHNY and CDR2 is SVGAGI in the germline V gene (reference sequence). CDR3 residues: CASSYGTEAFF. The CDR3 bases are TGTGCCAGCAGTTACGGCACTGAAGCTTTCTTT.

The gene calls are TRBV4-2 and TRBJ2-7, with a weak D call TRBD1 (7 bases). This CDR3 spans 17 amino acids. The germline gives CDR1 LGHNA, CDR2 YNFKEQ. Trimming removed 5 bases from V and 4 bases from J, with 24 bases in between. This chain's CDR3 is CASSISKNRGGPYEQYV. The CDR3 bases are TGTGCCAGCAGCATTTCGAAAAACAGGGGAGGCCCTTACGAGCAGTACGTC.

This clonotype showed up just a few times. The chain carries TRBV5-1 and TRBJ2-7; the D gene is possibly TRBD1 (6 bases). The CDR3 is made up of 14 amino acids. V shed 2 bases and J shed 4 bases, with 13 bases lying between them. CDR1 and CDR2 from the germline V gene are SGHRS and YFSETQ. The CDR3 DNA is TGCGCCAGCAGCTTCGGCAGGGGATCTTACGAGCAGTACTTC. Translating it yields CASSFGRGSYEQYF. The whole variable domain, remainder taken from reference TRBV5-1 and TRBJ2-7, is KAGVTQTPRYLIKTRGQQVTLSCSPISGHRSVSWYQQTPGQGLQFLFEYFSETQRNKGNFPGRFSGRQFSNSRSEMNVSTLELGDSALYLCASSFGRGSYEQYFGPGTRLTVT.

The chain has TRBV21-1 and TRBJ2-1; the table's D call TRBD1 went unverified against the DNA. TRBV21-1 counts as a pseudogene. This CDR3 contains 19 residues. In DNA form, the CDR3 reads TGTGCCAGCAGCAAGGGCGACAGGGGATCTTACAGCTCCTACAATGAGCAGTTCTTC. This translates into CASSKGDRGSYSSYNEQFF.

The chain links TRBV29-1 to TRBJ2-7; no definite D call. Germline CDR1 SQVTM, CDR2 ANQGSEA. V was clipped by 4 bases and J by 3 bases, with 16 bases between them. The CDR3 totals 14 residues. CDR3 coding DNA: TGCAGCGTTGCAGGTCTCTTCGGAAGCTACGAGCAGTACTTC. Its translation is CSVAGLFGSYEQYF.

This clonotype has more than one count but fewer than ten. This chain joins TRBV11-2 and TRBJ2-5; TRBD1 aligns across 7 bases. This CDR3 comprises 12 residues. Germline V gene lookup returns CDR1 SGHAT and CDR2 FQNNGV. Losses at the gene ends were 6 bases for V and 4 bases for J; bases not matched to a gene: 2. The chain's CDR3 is CASSNRGETQYF. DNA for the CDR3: TGTGCCAGCAGTAACAGGGGAGAGACCCAGTACTTC.

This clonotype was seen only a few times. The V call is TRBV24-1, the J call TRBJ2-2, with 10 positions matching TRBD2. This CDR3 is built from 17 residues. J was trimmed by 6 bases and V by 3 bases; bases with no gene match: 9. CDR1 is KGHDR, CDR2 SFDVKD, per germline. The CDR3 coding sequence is TGTGCCACCAGTGATCCGACCGGGACTAGCGTCCCCGGGGAGCTGTTTTTT. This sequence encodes CATSDPTGTSVPGELFF.

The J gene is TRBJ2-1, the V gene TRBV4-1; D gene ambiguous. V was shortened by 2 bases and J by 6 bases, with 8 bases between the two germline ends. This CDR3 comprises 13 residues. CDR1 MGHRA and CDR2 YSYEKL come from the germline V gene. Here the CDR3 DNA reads TGCGCCAGCAGCCAACTCCCTTCCAATGAGCAGTTCTTC. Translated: CASSQLPSNEQFF.